This T cell receptor beta chain was recorded in a study of CD8 T cells in ankylosing spondylitis. Study results and limitations: Significant enrichment of disease-linked clones was reportedly seen in matched ankylosing spondylitis synovial fluid. Characteristic, it appeared, of ankylosing spondylitis blood was a TCR beta motif of seven or eight highly homologous variants. Disease-linked clones had a CD8+ phenotype and relatively low frequency in peripheral blood. A number of the motif variants had already been described in reactive arthritis synovial fluid and blood.

Using quantitative 5'-RACE with molecular barcodes, the authors made TCR beta libraries. MiXCR, run by TCRdb on the 5' RACE reads, gives a single entry per CDR3 protein. The sample carries 670,000 or so distinct CDR3 sequences, roughly 19% recorded once. There are a few counts of this clonotype. The antigen is not known. V shed 5 bases and J shed 0 bases, with 16 bases lying between them. The germline gives CDR1 SQVTM, CDR2 ANQGSEA. This CDR3 contains 15 residues. The rearrangement joins TRBV29-1 to TRBJ1-2, with D perhaps TRBD1 (6 bases). Input material: blood, either unsorted or a sorted T cell fraction (not recorded which). This sequence originates from a male donor with ankylosing spondylitis. CDR3: CSVYGGYLANYGYTF. In DNA, the CDR3 is TGCAGCGTTTATGGGGGCTACCTAGCTAACTATGGCTACACCTTC. Supplemented by reference TRBV29-1 and TRBJ1-2, the full variable domain reads SAVISQKPSRDICQRGTSLTIQCQVDSQVTMMFWYRQQPGQSLTLIATANQGSEATYESGFVIDKFPISRPNLTFSTLTVSNMSPEDSSIYLCSVYGGYLANYGYTFGSGTRLTVV.